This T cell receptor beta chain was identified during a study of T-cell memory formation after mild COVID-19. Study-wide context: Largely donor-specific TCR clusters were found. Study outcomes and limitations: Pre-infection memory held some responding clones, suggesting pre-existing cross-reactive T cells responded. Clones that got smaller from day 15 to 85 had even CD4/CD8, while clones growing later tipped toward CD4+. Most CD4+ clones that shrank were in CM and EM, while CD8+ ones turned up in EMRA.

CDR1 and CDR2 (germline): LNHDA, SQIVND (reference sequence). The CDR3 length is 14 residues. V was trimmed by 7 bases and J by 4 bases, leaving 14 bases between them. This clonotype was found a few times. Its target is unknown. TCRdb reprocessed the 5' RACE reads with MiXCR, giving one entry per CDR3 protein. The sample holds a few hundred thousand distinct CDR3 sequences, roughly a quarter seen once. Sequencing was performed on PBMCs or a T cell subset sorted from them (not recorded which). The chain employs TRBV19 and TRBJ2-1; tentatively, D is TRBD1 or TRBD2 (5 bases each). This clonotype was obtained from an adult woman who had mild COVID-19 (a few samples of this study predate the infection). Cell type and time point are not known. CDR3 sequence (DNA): TGTGCCAGTAAGAGGGGAAACGCGTACAATGAGCAGTTCTTC. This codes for CASKRGNAYNEQFF. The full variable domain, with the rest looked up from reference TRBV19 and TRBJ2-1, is DGGITQSPKYLFRKEGQNVTLSCEQNLNHDAMYWYRQDPGQGLRLIYYSQIVNDFQKGDIAEGYSVSREKKESFPLTVTSAQKNPTAFYLCASKRGNAYNEQFFGPGTRLTVL.